The clone carrying this T cell receptor (beta chain) was counted a single time. Its antigen is not identified. CDR3 size: 18 residues. Losses at the gene ends were 2 bases for V and 3 bases for J; bases not matched to a gene: 12. Germline CDR1 SGHTA, CDR2 FQGNSA. The table came from immunoSEQ multiplex PCR; TCRdb's copy has only in-frame clones and leaves some out. The table shows about 34,000 clones, with 87% occurring only once. The time point was: week 47, end of study. Vaccinated patients received 300 ug of mutant IDH1 20-mer peptide per dose, with topical imiquimod. In every donor, the tumor was a new WHO grade 3 or 4 IDH1-mutant, ATRX-lost astrocytoma. This sample was included in a study of a mutant IDH1 vaccine in newly diagnosed glioma. Study details: Vaccination began 4-6 weeks post radiotherapy alone, or with temozolomide cycles. Therapy received beforehand was radiotherapy, temozolomide, or both, with most patients given both.

The study's findings and limits: Changes in top peripheral clonotypes did not appear linked to pseudoprogression.

The sequence derives from a woman in her 30s with glioma. The starting material was PBMCs, obtained from a glioma patient whose treatment included an IDH1 peptide vaccine. The V call is TRBV7-2, the J call TRBJ2-3; 9 bases match TRBD2. This CDR3 is CASSLSLPSGTVTDTQYF. CDR3 sequence (DNA): TGTGCCAGCAGCTTATCGTTGCCTAGCGGGACAGTTACAGATACGCAGTATTTT.